One sample yielded the 13 T cell receptor beta chains listed below, sequenced in a study of chronic HIV infection and antiretroviral therapy. TCRdb re-called the 5' RACE reads through MiXCR, storing one row per CDR3 protein. The sample shows some 43,000 distinct CDR3 sequences, 19% of them seen only once. Sequenced sample: peripheral blood. The receptors derive from an adult who had HIV and had not received antiretroviral therapy, or was an uninfected healthy control (not recorded which).

This clonotype has only a few counts. The V call is TRBV5-1, the J call TRBJ2-3; no clear D gene. The CDR3 spans 15 residues. The germline V and J ends were trimmed by 0 bases and 4 bases, with 12 bases remaining between them. Germline loops: CDR1 SGHRS, CDR2 YFSETQ. The CDR3 here is CASSLEARGADTQYF. The DNA of the CDR3 is TGCGCCAGCAGCTTGGAGGCTAGAGGAGCAGATACGCAGTATTTT. Variable domain in full (rest from reference TRBV5-1 and TRBJ2-3): KAGVTQTPRYLIKTRGQQVTLSCSPISGHRSVSWYQQTPGQGLQFLFEYFSETQRNKGNFPGRFSGRQFSNSRSEMNVSTLELGDSALYLCASSLEARGADTQYFGPGTRLTVL.

The J gene is TRBJ2-1, the V gene TRBV28; D call uncertain. The CDR3 runs to 11 residues. From germline, CDR1 is MDHEN and CDR2 SYDVKM. The ends were cut back, 4 bases at V and 8 bases at J, with 6 bases in the middle. The CDR3 loop is CASSSRDEQFF. CDR3 bases: TGTGCCAGCAGTTCCCGAGATGAGCAGTTCTTC.

A few counts support this clonotype. The rearrangement joins TRBV7-9 to TRBJ1-3; D is uncertain. Between the trimmed V and J ends, which lost 2 bases and 4 bases, there was a span of 6 bases. Germline V lookup: CDR1 SEHNR, CDR2 FQNEAQ (reference sequence). This CDR3 has 13 residues. CDR3 protein: CASSLTAGNTIYF. CDR3 sequence (DNA): TGTGCCAGCAGCTTAACCGCCGGAAACACCATATATTTT.

The chain combines TRBV7-9 with TRBJ1-6; D uncertain. Trimming took 1 base from V and 6 from J, leaving 10 bases between them. Germline V CDR1 and CDR2: SEHNR, FQNEAQ (reference sequence). This CDR3 is built from 15 residues. For the CDR3, the DNA is TGTGCCAGCAGCTTAGGAGGCAGTGGTAATTCACCCCTCCACTTT. Translation gives CASSLGGSGNSPLHF. Supplemented by reference TRBV7-9 and TRBJ1-6, the full variable domain reads DTGVSQNPRHKITKRGQNVTFRCDPISEHNRLYWYRQTLGQGPEFLTYFQNEAQLEKSRLLSDRFSAERPKGSFSTLEIQRTEQGDSAMYLCASSLGGSGNSPLHFGNGTRLTVT.

The rearrangement joins TRBV25-1 to TRBJ1-3; D not resolved. The germline gives CDR1 MGHDK, CDR2 SYGVNS. The CDR3 has 15 residues. Trimming removed 1 base at V and 4 bases at J, with 11 bases between. CDR3 sequence reads: CASSESVSPGNTIYF. The CDR3 coding sequence is TGTGCCAGCAGTGAATCCGTGTCCCCCGGAAACACCATATATTTT.

The V and J genes are TRBV7-2 and TRBJ2-1; TRBD2 matches at 9 bases. The germline V gene has CDR1 SGHTA and CDR2 FQGNSA. This CDR3 spans 13 amino acids. J lost 15 bases, V lost 4 bases, and 10 bases had no gene match. CDR3 sequence reads: CASSSSPLAGGFF. The CDR3 nucleotides read TGTGCCAGCAGCTCGTCTCCACTAGCGGGTGGGTTCTTC.

The chain links TRBV28 to TRBJ2-4; D may correspond to TRBD1 or TRBD2 (6 bases each). Germline V lookup: CDR1 MDHEN, CDR2 SYDVKM. V lost 8 bases and J 0 bases, leaving 17 bases between the germline ends. CDR3 length: 16 amino acids. As DNA, the CDR3 is TGTGCCAGCGGGACTCAGGGGAATCTAGCCAAAAACATTCAGTACTTC. It encodes CASGTQGNLAKNIQYF. Complete variable domain (other parts from reference TRBV28 and TRBJ2-4): DVKVTQSSRYLVKRTGEKVFLECVQDMDHENMFWYRQDPGLGLRLIYFSYDVKMKEKGDIPEGYSVSREKKERFSLILESASTNQTSMYLCASGTQGNLAKNIQYFGAGTRLSVL.

The V gene is TRBV28, the J gene TRBJ1-1; a weak D match, TRBD1 (6 bases). CDR1 MDHEN and CDR2 SYDVKM come from the germline V gene. This CDR3 comprises 14 residues. Trimming left V 7 bases short and J 6 bases short, with 18 bases between. The CDR3 reads CASILTGRVAEAFF. CDR3 nucleotide sequence: TGTGCCAGCATCCTTACAGGGAGGGTAGCTGAAGCTTTCTTT.

The chain uses TRBV27 and TRBJ1-4; 7 bases fit TRBD1. Per germline, CDR1 MNHEY and CDR2 SMNVEV (reference sequence). CDR3 length: 14 residues. The V and J ends lost 8 bases and 6 bases, in that order; junction bases with no gene match: 9. As DNA, the CDR3 is TGTGCCAGCTGTGACAGGGTCGGGGATGAAAAACTGTTTTTT. Translated, it gives CASCDRVGDEKLFF.

This clonotype was seen a few times. The V and J genes are TRBV7-8 and TRBJ2-3; 12 bases line up with TRBD2. Germline loops: CDR1 SGHVS, CDR2 FQNEAQ. The CDR3 spans 17 residues. The V and J ends lost 4 bases and 3 bases, in that order; junction bases with no gene match: 8. The CDR3 DNA reads TGTGCCAGCAGCTGGCCACTAGCGGGAGGTGGGACAGATACGCAGTATTTT. It yields the protein CASSWPLAGGGTDTQYF.

V is TRBV28 and J is TRBJ1-1; D is possibly TRBD1 (5 bases). The V and J ends lost 7 bases and 2 bases respectively, with 17 bases between them. Germline V lookup: CDR1 MDHEN, CDR2 SYDVKM. This CDR3 comprises 15 residues. DNA of the CDR3: TGTGCCAGCACTGCCCCGGGACGGGAAAACACTGAAGCTTTCTTT. Translated, it gives CASTAPGRENTEAFF.

This clonotype appeared a few times. V and J are TRBV3-1 and TRBJ1-2; D remains unclear. Trimming shortened V by 0 bases and J by 8 bases, and 10 bases separated the two germline ends. Looked up from germline, CDR1 is LGHDT and CDR2 is YNNKEL (reference sequence). The length of the CDR3 is 13 residues. DNA of the CDR3: TGTGCCAGCAGCCAAGAAAGCTTTAACGGCTACACCTTC. Amino acids: CASSQESFNGYTF.

In this sample, this clonotype turned up a few times. The V and J genes are TRBV4-1 and TRBJ2-7, with D maybe TRBD1 (6 bases). Germline CDR1 reads MGHRA; CDR2 reads YSYEKL. Trimming stripped 0 bases from V and 0 bases from J, with 12 bases between. This CDR3 has 16 residues. CDR3 bases: TGCGCCAGCAGCCAAGATCAGGGGACCAGCTCCTACGAGCAGTACTTC. Translation: CASSQDQGTSSYEQYF.